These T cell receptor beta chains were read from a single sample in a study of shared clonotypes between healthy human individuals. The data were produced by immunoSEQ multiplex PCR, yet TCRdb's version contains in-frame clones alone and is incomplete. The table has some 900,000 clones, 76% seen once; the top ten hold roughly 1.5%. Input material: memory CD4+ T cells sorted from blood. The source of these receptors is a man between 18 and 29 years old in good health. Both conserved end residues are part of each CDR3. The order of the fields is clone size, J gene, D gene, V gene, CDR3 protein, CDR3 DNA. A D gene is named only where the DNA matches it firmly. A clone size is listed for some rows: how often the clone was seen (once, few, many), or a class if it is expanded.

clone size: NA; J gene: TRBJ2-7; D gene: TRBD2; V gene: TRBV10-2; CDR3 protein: CASSDWAGGPSEQYF; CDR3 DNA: TGCGCCAGCAGTGACTGGGCGGGAGGGCCCTCCGAGCAGTACTTC
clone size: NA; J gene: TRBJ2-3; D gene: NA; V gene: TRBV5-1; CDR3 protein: CASSLAGVAENTDTQYF; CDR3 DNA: TGCGCCAGCAGCTTGGCCGGGGTAGCGGAGAACACAGATACGCAGTATTTT
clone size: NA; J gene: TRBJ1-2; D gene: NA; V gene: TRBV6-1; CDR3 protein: CASSVGDAYGYTF; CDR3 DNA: TGTGCCAGCAGTGTGGGGGATGCCTATGGCTACACCTTC
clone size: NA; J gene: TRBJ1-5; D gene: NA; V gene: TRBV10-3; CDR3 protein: CAISESPTAGGNQPQHF; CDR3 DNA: TGTGCCATCAGTGAGTCCCCGACAGCGGGGGGCAATCAGCCCCAGCATTTT
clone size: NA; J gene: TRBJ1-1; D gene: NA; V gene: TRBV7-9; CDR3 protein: CASSKRTERTEAFF; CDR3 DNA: TGTGCCAGCAGCAAACGGACAGAAAGGACTGAAGCTTTCTTT
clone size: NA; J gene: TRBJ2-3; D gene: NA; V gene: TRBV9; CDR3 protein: CASSGLTSTDTQYF; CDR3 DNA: TGTGCCAGCAGCGGACTAACTAGCACAGATACGCAGTATTTT
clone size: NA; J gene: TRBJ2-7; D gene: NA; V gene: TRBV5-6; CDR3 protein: CASSLPSTYEQYF; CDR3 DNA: TGTGCCAGCAGCTTGCCTAGCACCTACGAGCAGTACTTC
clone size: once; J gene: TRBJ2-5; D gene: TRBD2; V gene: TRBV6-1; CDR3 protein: CASSEDGLAQETQYF; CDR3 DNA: TGTGCCAGCAGTGAAGACGGACTAGCGCAAGAGACCCAGTACTTC
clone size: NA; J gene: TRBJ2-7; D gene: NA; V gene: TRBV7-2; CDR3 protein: CASSGYGEQYF; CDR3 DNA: TGTGCCAGCAGCGGATATGGCGAGCAGTACTTC
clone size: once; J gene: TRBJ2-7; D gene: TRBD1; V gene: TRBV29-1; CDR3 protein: CSVEDNAGGVYEQYF; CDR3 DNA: TGCAGCGTTGAAGATAACGCAGGGGGCGTCTACGAGCAGTACTTC
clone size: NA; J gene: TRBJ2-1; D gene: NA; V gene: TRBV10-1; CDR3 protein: CASSRQLYNEQFF; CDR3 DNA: TGCGCCAGCAGTCGACAGCTCTACAATGAGCAGTTCTTC
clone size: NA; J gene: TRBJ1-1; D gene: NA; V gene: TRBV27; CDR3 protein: CASSPLGAMNTEAFF; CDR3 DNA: TGTGCCAGCAGTCCCCTAGGGGCGATGAACACTGAAGCTTTCTTT
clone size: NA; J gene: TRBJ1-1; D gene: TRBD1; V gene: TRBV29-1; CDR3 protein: CSVSTGTGGYLAFF; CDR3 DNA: TGCAGCGTTTCTACCGGGACAGGGGGCTATTTGGCTTTCTTT
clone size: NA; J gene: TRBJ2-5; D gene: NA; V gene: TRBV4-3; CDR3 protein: CASSQGGAEETQYF; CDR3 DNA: TGCGCCAGCAGCCAAGGGGGCGCGGAGGAGACCCAGTACTTC
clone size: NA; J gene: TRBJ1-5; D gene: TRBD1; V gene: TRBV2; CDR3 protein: CASSLTGVVNQPQHF; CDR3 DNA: TGTGCCAGCAGCCTGACAGGGGTCGTCAATCAGCCCCAGCATTTT
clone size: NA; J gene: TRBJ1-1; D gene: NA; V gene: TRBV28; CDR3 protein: CASSPPGKRTEAFF; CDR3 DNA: TGTGCCAGCAGTCCGCCAGGGAAAAGGACTGAAGCTTTCTTT
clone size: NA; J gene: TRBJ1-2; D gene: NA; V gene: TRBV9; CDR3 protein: CASSEGGPNLKYGYTF; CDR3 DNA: TGTGCCAGCAGCGAGGGGGGCCCAAACCTAAAATATGGCTACACCTTC
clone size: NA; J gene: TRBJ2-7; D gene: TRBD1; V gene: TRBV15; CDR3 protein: CATSIRQGVGEQYF; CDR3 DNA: TGTGCCACCAGCATCAGACAGGGAGTAGGCGAGCAGTACTTC
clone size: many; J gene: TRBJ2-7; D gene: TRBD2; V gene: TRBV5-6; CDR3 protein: CASSRTSGAYEQYF; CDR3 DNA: TGTGCCAGCAGCCGCACTAGCGGAGCCTACGAGCAGTACTTC
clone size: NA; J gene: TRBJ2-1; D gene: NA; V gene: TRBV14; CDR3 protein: CASSQDEYNEQFF; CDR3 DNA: TGTGCCAGCAGCCAAGATGAATACAATGAGCAGTTCTTC
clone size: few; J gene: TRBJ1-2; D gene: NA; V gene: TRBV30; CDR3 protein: CAWSRARYGYTF; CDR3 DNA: TGTGCCTGGAGTAGGGCTCGCTATGGCTACACCTTC
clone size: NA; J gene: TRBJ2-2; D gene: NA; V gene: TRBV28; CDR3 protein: CASSRPESGGELFF; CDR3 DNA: TGTGCCAGCAGTCGTCCAGAGTCCGGCGGGGAGCTGTTTTTT
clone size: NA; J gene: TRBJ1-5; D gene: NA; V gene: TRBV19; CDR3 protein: CDKLGRVIKQPQHF; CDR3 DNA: TGTGACAAGCTAGGGCGAGTGATTAAACAGCCCCAGCATTTT
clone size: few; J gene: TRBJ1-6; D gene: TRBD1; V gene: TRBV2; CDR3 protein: CASSGQGSNSPLHF; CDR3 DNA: TGTGCCAGCAGTGGACAGGGGAGTAATTCACCCCTCCACTTT
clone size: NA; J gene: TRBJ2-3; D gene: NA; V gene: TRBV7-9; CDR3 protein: CASSLSWDTQYF; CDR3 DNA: TGTGCCAGCAGCTTAAGCTGGGATACGCAGTATTTT
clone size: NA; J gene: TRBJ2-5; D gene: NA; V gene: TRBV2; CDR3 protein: CASTTAGETQYF; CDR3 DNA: TGTGCCAGCACGACTGCTGGGGAGACCCAGTACTTC
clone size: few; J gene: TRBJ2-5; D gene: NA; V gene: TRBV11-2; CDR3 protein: CASSLDSLETQYF; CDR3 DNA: TGTGCCAGCAGCCTGGACAGTTTAGAGACCCAGTACTTC
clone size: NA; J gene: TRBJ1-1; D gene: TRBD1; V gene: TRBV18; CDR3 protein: CASSPGDSGGKPFF; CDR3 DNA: TGTGCCAGCTCACCCGGGGACAGCGGAGGCAAGCCTTTCTTT
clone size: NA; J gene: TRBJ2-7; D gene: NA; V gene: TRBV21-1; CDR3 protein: CASRGQGSEQYF; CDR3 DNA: TGTGCCAGCAGGGGACAGGGATCCGAGCAGTACTTC
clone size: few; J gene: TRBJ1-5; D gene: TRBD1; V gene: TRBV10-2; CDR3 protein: CASSSQGAAQPQHF; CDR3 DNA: TGCGCCAGCAGTTCGCAGGGGGCTGCTCAGCCCCAGCATTTT
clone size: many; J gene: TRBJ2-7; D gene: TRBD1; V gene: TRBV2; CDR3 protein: CASNQIGTGGAQYF; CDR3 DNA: TGTGCCAGTAATCAAATTGGGACAGGGGGCGCGCAGTACTTC
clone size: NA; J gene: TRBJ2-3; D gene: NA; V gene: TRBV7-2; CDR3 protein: CASSYPQTDTQYF; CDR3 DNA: TGTGCCAGCAGTTACCCCCAGACAGATACGCAGTATTTT
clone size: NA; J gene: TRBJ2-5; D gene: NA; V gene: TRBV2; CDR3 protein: CASSDLGEETQYF; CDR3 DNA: TGTGCCAGCAGTGACTTGGGGGAAGAGACCCAGTACTTC
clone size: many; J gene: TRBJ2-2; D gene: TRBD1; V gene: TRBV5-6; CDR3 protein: CASSPDRGSTGELFF; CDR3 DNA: TGTGCCAGCAGCCCGGACAGGGGATCCACCGGGGAGCTGTTTTTT
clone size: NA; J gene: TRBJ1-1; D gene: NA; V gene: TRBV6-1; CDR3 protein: CASSLYPQMNTEAFF; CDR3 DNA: TGTGCCAGCAGCCTCTATCCCCAAATGAACACTGAAGCTTTCTTT
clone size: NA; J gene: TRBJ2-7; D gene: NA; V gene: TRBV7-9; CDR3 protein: CASSRVDYEQYF; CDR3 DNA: TGTGCCAGCAGCCGGGTCGACTACGAGCAGTACTTC
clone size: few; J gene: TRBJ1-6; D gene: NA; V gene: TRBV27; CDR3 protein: CASRAGPPSPLHF; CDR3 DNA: TGTGCCAGCAGAGCGGGCCCCCCTTCACCCCTCCACTTT
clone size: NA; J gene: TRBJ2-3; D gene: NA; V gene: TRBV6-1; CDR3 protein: CASDGMRDTQYF; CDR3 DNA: TGTGCCAGCGACGGGATGCGGGATACGCAGTATTTT
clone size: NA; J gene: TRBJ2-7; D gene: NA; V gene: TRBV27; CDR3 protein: CASRSLSLSEQYF; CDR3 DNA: TGTGCCAGCAGATCCCTTAGCCTTAGTGAGCAGTACTTC
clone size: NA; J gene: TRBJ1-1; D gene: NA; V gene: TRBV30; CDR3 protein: CAWTPGGNTEAFF; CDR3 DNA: TGTGCCTGGACCCCCGGGGGGAACACTGAAGCTTTCTTT
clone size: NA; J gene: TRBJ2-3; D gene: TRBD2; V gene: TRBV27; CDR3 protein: CASSFTSGVTDTQYF; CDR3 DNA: TGTGCCAGCAGTTTTACTAGCGGGGTCACAGATACGCAGTATTTT
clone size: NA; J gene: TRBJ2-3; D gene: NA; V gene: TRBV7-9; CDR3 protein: CAGSPTGTSTDTQYF; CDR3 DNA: TGTGCCGGCAGTCCCACCGGGACCAGCACAGATACGCAGTATTTT
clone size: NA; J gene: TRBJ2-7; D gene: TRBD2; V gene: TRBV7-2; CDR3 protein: CASSFSGRGPYEQYF; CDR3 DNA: TGTGCCAGCAGCTTTAGCGGGAGGGGACCCTACGAGCAGTACTTC
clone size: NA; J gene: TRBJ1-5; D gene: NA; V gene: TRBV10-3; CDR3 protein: CAISDRDGQPQHF; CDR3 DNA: TGTGCCATCAGTGACAGGGACGGGCAGCCCCAGCATTTT
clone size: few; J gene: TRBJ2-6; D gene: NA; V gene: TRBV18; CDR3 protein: CASSPPGGAGANVLTF; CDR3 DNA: TGTGCCAGCTCACCACCGGGGGGCGCCGGGGCCAACGTCCTGACTTTC
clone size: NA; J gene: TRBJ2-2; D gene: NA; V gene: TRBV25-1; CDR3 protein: CASKDTELFF; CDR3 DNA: TGTGCCAGCAAAGACACGGAGCTGTTTTTT
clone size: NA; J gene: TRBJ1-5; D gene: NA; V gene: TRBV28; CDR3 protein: CASSSGRYSNQPQHF; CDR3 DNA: TGTGCCAGCAGTTCCGGACGTTATAGCAATCAGCCCCAGCATTTT
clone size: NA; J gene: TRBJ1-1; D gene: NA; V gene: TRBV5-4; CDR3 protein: CASSLGQVGTEAFF; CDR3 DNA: TGTGCCAGCAGCTTGGGGCAGGTCGGCACTGAAGCTTTCTTT
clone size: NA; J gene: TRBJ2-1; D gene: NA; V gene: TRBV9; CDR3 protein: CASSADGGHYNEQFF; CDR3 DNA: TGTGCCAGCAGCGCGGATGGGGGGCATTACAATGAGCAGTTCTTC
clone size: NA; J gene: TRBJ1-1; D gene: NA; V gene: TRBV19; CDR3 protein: CASSLSGPLGTEAFF; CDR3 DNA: TGTGCCAGTAGTCTGTCGGGCCCCCTGGGCACTGAAGCTTTCTTT
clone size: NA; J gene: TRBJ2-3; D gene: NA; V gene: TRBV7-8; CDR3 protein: CASSLGRDTDTQYF; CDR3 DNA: TGTGCCAGCAGCTTAGGCAGGGACACAGATACGCAGTATTTT
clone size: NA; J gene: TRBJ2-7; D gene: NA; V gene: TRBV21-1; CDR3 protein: CASSKVSDCGVLKASYEQYF; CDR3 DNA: TGTGCCAGCAGCAAAGTTTCGGACTGTGGGGTCCTAAAGGCTTCCTACGAGCAGTACTTC
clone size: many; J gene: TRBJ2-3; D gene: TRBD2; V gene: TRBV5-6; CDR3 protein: CASSLYGGTDTQYF; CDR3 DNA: TGTGCCAGCAGCTTGTACGGGGGGACAGATACGCAGTATTTT
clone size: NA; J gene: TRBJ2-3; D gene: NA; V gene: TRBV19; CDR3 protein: CASSLQGPPDTQYF; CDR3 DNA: TGTGCCAGTAGTTTACAGGGTCCCCCCGATACGCAGTATTTT
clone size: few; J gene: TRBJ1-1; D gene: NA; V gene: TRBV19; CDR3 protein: CASSIFPGSEAFF; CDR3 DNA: TGTGCCAGTAGTATTTTCCCGGGGTCTGAAGCTTTCTTT
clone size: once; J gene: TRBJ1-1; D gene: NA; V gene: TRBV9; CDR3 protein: CASSVVMGNEAFF; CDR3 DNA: TGTGCCAGCAGCGTAGTGATGGGGAACGAAGCTTTCTTT
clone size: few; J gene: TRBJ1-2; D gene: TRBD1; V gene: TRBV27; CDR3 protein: CASRRTGAERGDGYTF; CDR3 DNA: TGTGCCAGCAGAAGGACAGGGGCTGAAAGAGGGGACGGCTACACCTTC
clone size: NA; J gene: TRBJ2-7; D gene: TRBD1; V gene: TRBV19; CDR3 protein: CASRDRAGGEQYF; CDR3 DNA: TGTGCCAGTAGGGACAGGGCCGGGGGCGAGCAGTACTTC
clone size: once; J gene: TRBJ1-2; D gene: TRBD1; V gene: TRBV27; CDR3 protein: CASRDRGPNYGYTF; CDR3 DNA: TGTGCCAGCAGAGACAGGGGACCTAACTATGGCTACACCTTC